The clone carrying this T cell receptor beta chain was detected a few times. Its target is unknown. This sample was taken from a study of vaccination and CD4 T cells after COVID-19. V was trimmed by 6 bases and J by 7 bases, leaving 16 bases between them. The germline V gene encodes CDR1 DFQATT and CDR2 SNEGSKA (reference sequence). The CDR3 is 14 amino acids. With the Oncomine TCR Beta short-read assay, DNA from cultured CD4+ T cells was sequenced. CD4+ T cells were cultured, and genomic DNA was extracted from them. TCRdb fed the PCR reads into MiXCR, producing one record per CDR3 protein. The profile covers tens of thousands of distinct CDR3 sequences, with 32% appearing a single time and more than 9.5% taken by the ten largest. Regarding time point: late sampling 161 to 241 days after vaccination in three convalescent patients. Indicated treatment: roughly 11-day PBMC culture with coronavirus spike peptide pools or control peptides (ViraFEST assay). ViraFEST expanded antigen-specific T cells with peptide pools, then sequenced TCRs. The culture of about 2 million PBMCs per well included roughly 10 IU/ml IL-2 and roughly 9.7 ug/ml peptide pools. After culture for nine to eleven days, isolation of CD4+ T cells was performed by negative selection.

This TCR was recovered from a human donor who had recovered from COVID-19. The starting material was CD4+ T cells from blood, cultured in vitro, obtained about 7 months after SARS-CoV-2 vaccination. The chain employs TRBV20-1 and TRBJ1-6, with a weak D call TRBD1 (6 bases). The CDR3 nucleotides are TGCAGTGCCCCCACGGACAGTTCCAATTCACCCCTCCACTTT. It codes for CSAPTDSSNSPLHF.